This T cell receptor beta chain was recorded in a study of PD-1 blockade in classical Hodgkin lymphoma. Whole-study results and caveats: CD4+ TCR diversity climbed significantly by C4D1, unlike CD8+ TCR diversity.

CDR3 length: 11 residues. The germline CDR1 and CDR2 sequences are MNHEY and SVGAGI. Trimming cost V 8 bases and J 4 bases, with 9 bases left between them. The data were produced by immunoSEQ multiplex PCR, yet TCRdb's version contains in-frame clones alone and is incomplete. This sample has about 90,000 clones, with roughly 87% found just once. All patients experienced relapse after autologous stem cell transplantation, and brentuximab vedotin exposure was variable. For this clone: What it binds is not known.

Source: peripheral blood mononuclear cells (PBMCs), taken before the second cycle of nivolumab. The clonotype comes from a human donor with classical Hodgkin lymphoma. The chain employs TRBV6-5 and TRBJ2-7; possible D gene TRBD1, 6 bases. For the CDR3, the DNA is TGTGCCAGCGGCCAGGGGTACGAGCAGTACTTC. Translated, it gives CASGQGYEQYF.